This T cell receptor (beta chain) was observed in a study of cytomegalovirus exposure and HLA in healthy donors. Broader study findings: In a later analysis, the majority of CMV-associated beta chains seemingly showed HLA restriction.

This clone is labeled as medium-sized. Antigen unknown. In the PCR, 60 Vbeta and 13 Jbeta primers were used. Libraries were prepared by immunoSEQ multiplex PCR; TCRdb keeps only in-frame clonotypes and omits some of them. Here the sample spans some 100,000 clones, around 80% being singletons. Per the germline V gene, CDR1 is ENHRY and CDR2 is SYGVKD. The CDR3 is made up of 12 amino acids. Trimming removed 4 bases at V and 7 bases at J, with 10 bases between. The chain combines TRBV10-3 with TRBJ1-1; unclear D gene. This clonotype was obtained from a female donor in good health and CMV-seropositive. Input material: PBMCs. DNA for the CDR3: TGTGCCATCAGTGTACCGGGAGGTGAAGCTTTCTTT. Protein product: CAISVPGGEAFF.